The 29 T cell receptor beta chains reported below all come from one sample, sequenced in a study of cytomegalovirus exposure and HLA in healthy donors. Profiled with immunoSEQ multiplex PCR; TCRdb holds only in-frame clones, not every one. The sample includes roughly 200,000 clones, roughly 80% seen only once; the top ten take 2.5% to 3%. The sample comprised PBMCs. Every receptor here comes from a woman under 30 in good health and CMV-seropositive.

The chain links TRBV7-9 to TRBJ2-3; D is uncertain. Per germline, CDR1 SEHNR and CDR2 FQNEAQ (reference sequence). V lost 1 base and J 6 bases, leaving 8 bases between the germline ends. This CDR3 comprises 13 residues. The CDR3 nucleotides read TGTGCCAGCAGCTTAGTTCTTCCGGATACGCAGTATTTT. As protein: CASSLVLPDTQYF.

This sequence joins TRBV18 and TRBJ2-1; 8 nucleotides line up with TRBD1. The CDR3 spans 15 residues. The trim removed 4 bases at V and 0 bases at J, leaving 2 bases unmatched. Per the germline V gene, CDR1 is KGHSH and CDR2 is LQKENI. The CDR3 here is CASSRTGGSYNEQFF. DNA for the CDR3: TGTGCCAGCTCACGAACAGGGGGCTCCTACAATGAGCAGTTCTTC.

V usage is TRBV5-1 and J usage is TRBJ2-3; tentatively, D is TRBD1 (5 bases). The V gene lost 0 bases and the J gene lost 3 bases, with 8 bases spanning the gap. CDR3 size: 14 residues. Germline V gene data show CDR1 as SGHRS and CDR2 as YFSETQ. CDR3 coding DNA: TGCGCCAGCAGCTTGGCAGGGTTGACAGATACGCAGTATTTT. This codes for CASSLAGLTDTQYF. The complete variable domain, with remaining parts taken from reference TRBV5-1 and TRBJ2-3, reads KAGVTQTPRYLIKTRGQQVTLSCSPISGHRSVSWYQQTPGQGLQFLFEYFSETQRNKGNFPGRFSGRQFSNSRSEMNVSTLELGDSALYLCASSLAGLTDTQYFGPGTRLTVL.

This clone was detected once. V usage is TRBV18 and J usage is TRBJ2-2, with no clear D. The germline CDR1 and CDR2 sequences are KGHSH and LQKENI. The CDR3 is 14 amino acids. Trimming shortened V by 3 bases and J by 1 base, and 6 bases separated the two germline ends. The CDR3 region is CASSPLGNTGELFF. The CDR3 bases are TGTGCCAGCTCACCGCTAGGGAACACCGGGGAGCTGTTTTTT.

The chain has TRBV5-4 and TRBJ2-1; TRBD2 aligns across 7 bases. V trimming: 2 bases; J trimming: 8 bases; junction bases outside the gene matches: 10. The length of the CDR3 is 15 residues. CDR1 and CDR2 from the germline V gene are SGHNT and YYREEE (reference sequence). CDR3 sequence (DNA): TGTGCCAGCAGCTTTCTGGGGGGGACTTTGTATGAGCAGTTCTTC. Its protein product is CASSFLGGTLYEQFF. Full variable domain (rest looked up from reference TRBV5-4 and TRBJ2-1): ETGVTQSPTHLIKTRGQQVTLRCSSQSGHNTVSWYQQALGQGPQFIFQYYREEENGRGNFPPRFSGLQFPNYSSELNVNALELDDSALYLCASSFLGGTLYEQFFGPGTRLTVL.

This rearrangement joins TRBV5-4 to TRBJ2-6; no reliable D call. Germline CDR1 reads SGHNT; CDR2 reads YYREEE (reference sequence). The V gene lost 7 bases and the J gene lost 1 base, with 9 bases spanning the gap. This CDR3 is 14 amino acids long. The CDR3 loop reads CASRSSSGANVLTF. The CDR3 bases are TGTGCCAGCCGTAGCAGTTCTGGGGCCAACGTCCTGACTTTC.

This clone showed up just once. The chain joins TRBV5-1 to TRBJ1-2, with D possibly matching TRBD1 (5 bases). Germline CDR1 SGHRS, CDR2 YFSETQ. CDR3 length: 14 residues. The germline V and J ends were trimmed by 0 bases and 4 bases, with 10 bases remaining between them. CDR3 bases: TGCGCCAGCAGCTTGGATGGGGGAGGCTATGGCTACACCTTC. The encoded protein is CASSLDGGGYGYTF. The full variable domain, rest sourced from reference TRBV5-1 and TRBJ1-2, is KAGVTQTPRYLIKTRGQQVTLSCSPISGHRSVSWYQQTPGQGLQFLFEYFSETQRNKGNFPGRFSGRQFSNSRSEMNVSTLELGDSALYLCASSLDGGGYGYTFGSGTRLTVV.

The genes are TRBV4-1 and TRBJ1-1; the D gene is possibly TRBD1 (6 bases). V was clipped by 3 bases and J by 1 base, with 9 bases between them. Germline CDR1 and CDR2: MGHRA and YSYEKL. The CDR3 is 14 amino acids. CDR3: CASSQTGENTEAFF. DNA of the CDR3: TGCGCCAGCAGCCAGACAGGAGAGAACACTGAAGCTTTCTTT.

This clone was recorded only once. The CDR3 reads CASSYSWATHEQYF. As DNA, the CDR3 is TGTGCCAGCAGTTATAGTTGGGCAACCCACGAGCAGTACTTC. The rearrangement links TRBV6-5 to TRBJ2-7; D not resolved. Germline V gene sequence: CDR1 MNHEY, CDR2 SVGAGI. The V and J ends lost 3 bases and 5 bases respectively, with 14 bases between them. This CDR3 has 14 amino acids.

V and J are TRBV6-6 and TRBJ2-3; 7 positions agree with TRBD2. In germline, CDR1 is MNHNY, CDR2 SVGAGI (reference sequence). V was clipped by 6 bases and J by 5 bases; unmatched bases: 11. The CDR3 is made up of 15 amino acids. The CDR3 DNA follows: TGTGCCAGCAGCCCGGGACTACAGCTTATAGATACGCAGTATTTT. The encoded protein is CASSPGLQLIDTQYF.

V is TRBV7-9 and J is TRBJ2-1, with 9 bases lining up with TRBD1. This CDR3 is built from 15 residues. Losses at the gene ends were 3 bases for V and 7 bases for J; bases not matched to a gene: 7. Germline values: CDR1 SEHNR, CDR2 FQNEAQ (reference sequence). CDR3 sequence (DNA): TGTGCCAGCAGCTTCCAGGGGGACAGGGAAAATGAGCAGTTCTTC. Translating gives CASSFQGDRENEQFF.

The chain combines TRBV7-2 with TRBJ2-1; 13 bases line up with TRBD2. V gave up 4 bases and J gave up 0 bases; unmatched junction bases: 6. In germline, CDR1 is SGHTA, CDR2 FQGNSA. The CDR3 spans 18 residues. Written as DNA, the CDR3 is TGTGCCAGCAGCTCACTAGCGGGGGGGCCTAGCTCCTACAATGAGCAGTTCTTC. Amino acids: CASSSLAGGPSSYNEQFF.

The genes are TRBV4-1 and TRBJ1-4; weak D call: TRBD1 (5 bases). The ends were cut back, 2 bases at V and 1 base at J, with 14 bases in the middle. Looked up from germline, CDR1 is MGHRA and CDR2 is YSYEKL. The CDR3 is 17 amino acids. CDR3 sequence reads: CASSQPREGKTNEKLFF. CDR3 in DNA: TGCGCCAGCAGCCAACCTCGGGAGGGGAAAACTAATGAAAAACTGTTTTTT.

This clone was picked up a small number of times. Here the CDR3 reads CASSEEVLQPQHF. The CDR3 DNA sequence: TGTGCCAGCAGTGAGGAGGTTTTGCAGCCCCAGCATTTT. This chain connects TRBV6-1 to TRBJ1-5, with D unresolved. Trimming left V 3 bases short and J 7 bases short, with 10 bases between. Germline V gene sequence: CDR1 MNHNS, CDR2 SASEGT. The CDR3 totals 13 residues.

To note about this clone: Germline is not matched at one junction end, which may reflect a read error. The rearrangement links TRBV9 to TRBJ1-2, with TRBD1 matching 7 bases. The CDR3 consists of 14 residues. Germline V lookup: CDR1 SGDLS, CDR2 YYNGEE. The CDR3 DNA is TGTGCCAGCACCGTAAGACAGGGAATAGGTGGCTACACCTTC. It translates to CASTVRQGIGGYTF.

The CDR3 sequence: CSVEVASGQGYNEQFF. As DNA, the CDR3 is TGCAGCGTTGAAGTAGCTTCGGGACAGGGGTACAATGAGCAGTTCTTC. The chain has TRBV29-1 and TRBJ2-1, with 10 bases fitting TRBD1. CDR3 length: 16 amino acids. The junction had 7 bases not matched to a gene; V was cut back by 1 base and J by 4 bases. Germline CDR1 SQVTM, CDR2 ANQGSEA.

This clone was counted only a few times. The rearrangement links TRBV7-2 to TRBJ1-6; possibly TRBD1 for D (6 bases). CDR1 SGHTA and CDR2 FQGNSA come from the germline V gene. Trimming took off 1 base at V and 7 bases at J, with 11 bases between the two ends. The CDR3 totals 15 residues. CDR3 nucleotides: TGTGCCAGCAGCTTAGTTTGGCAGGGGAATTCACCCCTCCACTTT. Protein sequence: CASSLVWQGNSPLHF. The variable domain in full, completed from reference TRBV7-2 and TRBJ1-6, reads GAGVSQSPSNKVTEKGKDVELRCDPISGHTALYWYRQSLGQGLEFLIYFQGNSAPDKSGLPSDRFSAERTGGSVSTLTIQRTQQEDSAVYLCASSLVWQGNSPLHFGNGTRLTVT.

The rearrangement joins TRBV5-8 to TRBJ1-5; D is unclear. The CDR3 is 13 residues long. Trimming stripped 2 bases from V and 10 bases from J, with 13 bases between. Looked up from germline, CDR1 is SGHTS and CDR2 is YDEGEE. CDR3 region: CASSFFGGSPQHF. In DNA, the CDR3 is TGTGCCAGCAGCTTTTTCGGCGGCTCTCCCCAGCATTTT.

The chain links TRBV6-5 to TRBJ1-1; D possibly corresponds to TRBD1 (5 bases). Germline lookup yields CDR1 MNHEY and CDR2 SVGAGI. The length of the CDR3 is 15 residues. Between the trimmed V and J ends, which lost 6 bases and 4 bases, there was a span of 18 bases. DNA of the CDR3: TGTGCCAGCAGAAGATCATCAGGTGGGGCCACTGAAGCTTTCTTT. It specifies CASRRSSGGATEAFF.

The chain links TRBV25-1 to TRBJ1-6; maybe TRBD1 (5 bases). Looked up from germline, CDR1 is MGHDK and CDR2 is SYGVNS. The CDR3 runs 14 residues. Trimming shortened V by 6 bases and J by 5 bases, and 11 bases separated the two germline ends. The CDR3 here is CASRDSTHNSPLHF. The CDR3 coding sequence is TGTGCCAGCAGAGACAGTACCCATAATTCACCCCTCCACTTT.

As to this clone: A junction boundary mismatches the germline segment, possibly from a read error. This rearrangement joins TRBV7-9 to TRBJ1-1, with D possibly matching TRBD1 (5 bases). Germline V gene sequence: CDR1 SEHNR, CDR2 FQNEAQ (reference sequence). CDR3 size: 13 residues. CDR3 in amino acids: CASSLAEGGARIF. The CDR3 nucleotides read TGTGCCAGCAGCTTAGCTGAAGGAGGGGCGCGAATCTTT.

This clone was detected once. The rearrangement links TRBV7-9 to TRBJ1-2; D is possibly TRBD1 (5 bases). Germline loops: CDR1 SEHNR, CDR2 FQNEAQ (reference sequence). CDR3 size: 14 residues. Trimming took off 5 bases at V and 2 bases at J, with 12 bases between the two ends. DNA of the CDR3: TGTGCCAGCAGCCATTCGACAGAAAACTATGGCTACACCTTC. Its translation: CASSHSTENYGYTF.

This rearrangement joins TRBV6-5 to TRBJ2-1, with 9 bases identical to TRBD2. Germline lookup yields CDR1 MNHEY and CDR2 SVGAGI. V dropped 0 bases and J dropped 7; count of bases not matched to a gene: 4. The CDR3 is 15 residues long. This CDR3 is CASSYSAGGRNEQFF. The CDR3 DNA is TGTGCCAGCAGTTACTCGGCGGGGGGGCGAAATGAGCAGTTCTTC.

The chain couples TRBV7-8 to TRBJ2-4, with D hard to call. The CDR3 sequence is 14 residues long. Germline V gives CDR1 SGHVS, CDR2 FQNEAQ. The ends were cut back, 3 bases at V and 0 bases at J, with 6 bases in the middle. CDR3 bases: TGTGCCAGCAGCTTTTCGTTAGCCAAAAACATTCAGTACTTC. It translates to CASSFSLAKNIQYF.

This chain connects TRBV27 to TRBJ2-7; D gene unclear. The V end lost 6 bases, the J end lost 2 bases, and 11 bases lay between the germline ends. The CDR3 contains 13 residues. Per the germline V gene, CDR1 is MNHEY and CDR2 is SMNVEV (reference sequence). The CDR3 region is CASSLTDTYEQYF. CDR3 DNA: TGTGCCAGCAGCTTAACCGACACCTACGAGCAGTACTTC.

A few counts support this clone. The V call is TRBV2, the J call TRBJ1-2; 9 nucleotides match TRBD1. V trimming: 6 bases; J trimming: 4 bases; junction bases outside the gene matches: 6. Looked up from germline, CDR1 is SNHLY and CDR2 is FYNNEI. This CDR3 region has 14 residues. CDR3 nucleotides: TGTGCCAGCAGGGAGACAGGGGGGATCTATGGCTACACCTTC. Translation gives CASRETGGIYGYTF. Using reference TRBV2 and TRBJ1-2 for the parts outside the CDR3, the full variable domain is EPEVTQTPSHQVTQMGQEVILRCVPISNHLYFYWYRQILGQKVEFLVSFYNNEISEKSEIFDDQFSVERPDGSNFTLKIRSTKLEDSAMYFCASRETGGIYGYTFGSGTRLTVV.

This chain joins TRBV10-2 and TRBJ2-7; the match to TRBD1 covers 9 bases. The V segment lost 8 bases and the J segment 4 bases; nucleotides outside the gene matches: 18. This CDR3 is built from 17 residues. Looked up from germline, CDR1 is WSHSY and CDR2 is SAAADI. The CDR3 nucleotides are TGCGCCAGCCTACTTTCTGGGGCACAGGGGGCGGTATACGAGCAGTACTTC. It codes for CASLLSGAQGAVYEQYF.

This clone appeared a few times. This chain links TRBV2 with TRBJ2-2; the D gene is possibly TRBD1 (6 bases). This CDR3 spans 12 amino acids. Germline lookup yields CDR1 SNHLY and CDR2 FYNNEI. Trimming stripped 11 bases from V and 4 bases from J, with 11 bases between. CDR3 in DNA: TGTGCCCGCTCAGGGGCCACCGGGGAGCTGTTTTTT. Protein sequence: CARSGATGELFF. Combining the CDR3 with reference TRBV2 and TRBJ2-2 gives the whole variable domain EPEVTQTPSHQVTQMGQEVILRCVPISNHLYFYWYRQILGQKVEFLVSFYNNEISEKSEIFDDQFSVERPDGSNFTLKIRSTKLEDSAMYFCARSGATGELFFGEGSRLTVL.

The chain combines TRBV6-4 with TRBJ2-3; 9 positions match TRBD2. This CDR3 comprises 15 residues. Germline V lookup: CDR1 MRHNA, CDR2 SNTAGT. The junction had 4 bases not matched to a gene; V was cut back by 0 bases and J by 6 bases. In nucleotides, the CDR3 is TGTGCCAGCAGTGACTCTAGCGGGGGCCTGGATACGCAGTATTTT. Its protein is CASSDSSGGLDTQYF.